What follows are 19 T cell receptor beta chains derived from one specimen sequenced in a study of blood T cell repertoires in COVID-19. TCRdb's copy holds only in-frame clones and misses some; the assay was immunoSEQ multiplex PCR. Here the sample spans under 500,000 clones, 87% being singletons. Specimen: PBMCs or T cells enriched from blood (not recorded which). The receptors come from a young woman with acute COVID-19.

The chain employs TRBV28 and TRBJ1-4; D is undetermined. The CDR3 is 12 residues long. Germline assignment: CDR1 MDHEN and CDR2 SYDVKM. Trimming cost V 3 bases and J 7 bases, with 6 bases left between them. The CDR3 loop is CASSFGPEKLFF. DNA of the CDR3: TGTGCCAGCAGTTTTGGGCCTGAAAAACTGTTTTTT.

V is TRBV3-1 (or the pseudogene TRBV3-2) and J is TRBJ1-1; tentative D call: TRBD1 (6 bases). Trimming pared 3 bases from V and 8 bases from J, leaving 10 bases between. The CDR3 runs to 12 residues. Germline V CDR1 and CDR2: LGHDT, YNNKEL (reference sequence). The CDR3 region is CASSQPGTEAFF. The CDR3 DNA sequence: TGTGCCAGCAGCCAGCCCGGGACAGAAGCTTTCTTT.

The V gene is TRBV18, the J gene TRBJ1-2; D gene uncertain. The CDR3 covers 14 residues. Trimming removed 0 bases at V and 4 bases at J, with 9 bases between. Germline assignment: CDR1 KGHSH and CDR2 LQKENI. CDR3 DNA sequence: TGTGCCAGCTCACCACCGGGCAGCGGCTATGGCTACACCTTC. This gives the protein CASSPPGSGYGYTF.

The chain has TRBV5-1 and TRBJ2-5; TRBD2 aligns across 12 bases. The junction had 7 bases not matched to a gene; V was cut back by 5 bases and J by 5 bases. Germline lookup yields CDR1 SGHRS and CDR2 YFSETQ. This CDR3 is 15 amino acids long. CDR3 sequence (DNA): TGCGCCAGCAGGTTACGACTAGCGGGAGAGGAGACCCAGTACTTC. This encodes CASRLRLAGEETQYF.

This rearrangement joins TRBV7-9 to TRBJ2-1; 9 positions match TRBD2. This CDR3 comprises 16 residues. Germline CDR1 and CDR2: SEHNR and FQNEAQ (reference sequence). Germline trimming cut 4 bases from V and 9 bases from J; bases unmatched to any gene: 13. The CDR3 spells CASSSPGAGGFVEQFF. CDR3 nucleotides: TGTGCCAGCAGCTCCCCAGGGGCGGGGGGGTTCGTTGAGCAGTTCTTC. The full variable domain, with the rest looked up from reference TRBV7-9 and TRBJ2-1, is DTGVSQNPRHKITKRGQNVTFRCDPISEHNRLYWYRQTLGQGPEFLTYFQNEAQLEKSRLLSDRFSAERPKGSFSTLEIQRTEQGDSAMYLCASSSPGAGGFVEQFFGPGTRLTVL.

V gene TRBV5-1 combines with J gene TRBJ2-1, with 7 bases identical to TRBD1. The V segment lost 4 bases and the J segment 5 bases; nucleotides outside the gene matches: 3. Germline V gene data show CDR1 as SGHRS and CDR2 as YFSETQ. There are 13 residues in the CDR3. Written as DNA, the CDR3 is TGCGCCAGCAGCCTGGACAGGCACAATGAGCAGTTCTTC. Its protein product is CASSLDRHNEQFF.

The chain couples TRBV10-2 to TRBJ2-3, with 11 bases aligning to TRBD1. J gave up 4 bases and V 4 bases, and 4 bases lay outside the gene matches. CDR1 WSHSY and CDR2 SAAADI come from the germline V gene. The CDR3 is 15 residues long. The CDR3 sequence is CASSVGTGGSDTQYF. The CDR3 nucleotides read TGCGCCAGCAGTGTAGGGACAGGGGGTTCAGATACGCAGTATTTT.

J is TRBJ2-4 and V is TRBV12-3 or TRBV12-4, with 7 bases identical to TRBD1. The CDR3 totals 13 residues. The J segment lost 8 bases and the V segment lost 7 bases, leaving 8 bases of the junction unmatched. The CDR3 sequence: CASTPGTADIQYF. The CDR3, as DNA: TGTGCCAGCACCCCCGGGACAGCAGACATTCAGTACTTC.

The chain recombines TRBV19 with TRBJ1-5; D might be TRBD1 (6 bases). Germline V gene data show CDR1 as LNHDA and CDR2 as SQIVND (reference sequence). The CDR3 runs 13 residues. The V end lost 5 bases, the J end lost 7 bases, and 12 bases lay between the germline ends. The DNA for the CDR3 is TGTGCCAGTAGTGAGCAGGGGAGCCAGCCCCAGCATTTT. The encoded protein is CASSEQGSQPQHF. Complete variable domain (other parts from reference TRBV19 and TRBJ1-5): DGGITQSPKYLFRKEGQNVTLSCEQNLNHDAMYWYRQDPGQGLRLIYYSQIVNDFQKGDIAEGYSVSREKKESFPLTVTSAQKNPTAFYLCASSEQGSQPQHFGDGTRLSIL.

This CDR3 reads CASSPNTGLDTEAFF. CDR3 DNA: TGTGCCAGCTCACCGAATACAGGGTTAGACACTGAAGCTTTCTTT. The V gene is TRBV18, the J gene TRBJ1-1, with D perhaps TRBD1 (6 bases). The CDR3 length is 15 residues. Germline-derived CDR1 and CDR2 are KGHSH and LQKENI. Trimming took 3 bases from V and 3 from J, leaving 14 bases between them.

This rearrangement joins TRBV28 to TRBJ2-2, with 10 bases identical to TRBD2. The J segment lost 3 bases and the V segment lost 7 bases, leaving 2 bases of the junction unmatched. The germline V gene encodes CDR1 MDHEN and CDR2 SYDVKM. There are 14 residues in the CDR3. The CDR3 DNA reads TGTGCCAGCATAGCGGGGGGTCACACCGGGGAGCTGTTTTTT. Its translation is CASIAGGHTGELFF. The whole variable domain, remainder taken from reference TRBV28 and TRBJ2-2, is DVKVTQSSRYLVKRTGEKVFLECVQDMDHENMFWYRQDPGLGLRLIYFSYDVKMKEKGDIPEGYSVSREKKERFSLILESASTNQTSMYLCASIAGGHTGELFFGEGSRLTVL.

The CDR3 loop is CASSFRDRGDEKLFF. The CDR3 DNA follows: TGTGCCAGCAGCTTCCGGGACAGGGGGGATGAAAAACTGTTTTTT. V is TRBV7-9 and J is TRBJ1-4, with 11 bases that match TRBD1. Trimming took 3 bases from V and 6 from J; bases not matched to a gene: 3. The CDR3 covers 15 residues. Germline V gene sequence: CDR1 SEHNR, CDR2 FQNEAQ (reference sequence).

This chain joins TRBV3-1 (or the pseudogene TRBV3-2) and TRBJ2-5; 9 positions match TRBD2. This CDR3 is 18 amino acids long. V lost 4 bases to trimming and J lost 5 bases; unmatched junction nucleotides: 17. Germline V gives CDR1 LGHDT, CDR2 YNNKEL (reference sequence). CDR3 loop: CASSPGGSRGGISETQYF. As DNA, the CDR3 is TGTGCCAGCAGCCCAGGCGGATCGCGGGGGGGTATATCGGAGACCCAGTACTTC.

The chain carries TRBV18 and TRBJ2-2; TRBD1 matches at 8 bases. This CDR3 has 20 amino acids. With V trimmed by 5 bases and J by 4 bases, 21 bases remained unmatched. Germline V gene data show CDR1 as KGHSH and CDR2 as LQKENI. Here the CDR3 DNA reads TGTGCCAGCTCAACACTCACCCCGGACAGGGTCCCTACGGGCACCGGGGAGCTGTTTTTT. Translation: CASSTLTPDRVPTGTGELFF.

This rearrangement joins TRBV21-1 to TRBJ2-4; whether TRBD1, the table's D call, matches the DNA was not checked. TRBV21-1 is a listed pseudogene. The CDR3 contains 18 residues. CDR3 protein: CASSRRHGTGVSKNIQYF. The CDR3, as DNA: TGTGCCAGCAGCCGGCGACATGGGACAGGGGTTTCCAAAAACATTCAGTACTTC.

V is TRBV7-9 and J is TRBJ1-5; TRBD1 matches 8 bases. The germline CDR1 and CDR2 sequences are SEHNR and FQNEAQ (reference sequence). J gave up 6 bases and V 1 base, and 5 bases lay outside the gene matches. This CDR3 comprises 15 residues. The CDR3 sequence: CASSLGTGIIQPQHF. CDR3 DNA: TGTGCCAGCAGCTTAGGGACAGGGATAATTCAGCCCCAGCATTTT.

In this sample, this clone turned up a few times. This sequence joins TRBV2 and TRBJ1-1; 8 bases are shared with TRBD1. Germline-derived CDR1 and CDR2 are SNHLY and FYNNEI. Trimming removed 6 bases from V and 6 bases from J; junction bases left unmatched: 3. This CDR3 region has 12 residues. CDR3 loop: CASRVQGAEAFF. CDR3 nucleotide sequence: TGTGCCAGCAGGGTACAGGGGGCTGAAGCTTTCTTT.

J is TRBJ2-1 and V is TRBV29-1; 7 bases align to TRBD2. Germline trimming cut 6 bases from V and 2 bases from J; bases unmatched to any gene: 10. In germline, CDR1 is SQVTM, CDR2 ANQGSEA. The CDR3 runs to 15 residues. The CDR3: CSVGAGGGPYNEQFF. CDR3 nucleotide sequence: TGCAGCGTGGGCGCTGGCGGGGGACCCTACAATGAGCAGTTCTTC.

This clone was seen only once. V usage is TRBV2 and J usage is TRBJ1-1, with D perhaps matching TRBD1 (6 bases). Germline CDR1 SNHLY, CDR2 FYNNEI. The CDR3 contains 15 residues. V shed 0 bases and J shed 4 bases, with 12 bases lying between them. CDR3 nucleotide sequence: TGTGCCAGCAGTGAAGCGGGGGGGGCTGTCACTGAAGCTTTCTTT. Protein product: CASSEAGGAVTEAFF.